This TCR beta chain was identified in a study of blood T cell repertoires in COVID-19. In the study's own analysis: How many nucleated cells were present was estimated from reference gene primer amplification. The data were produced by immunoSEQ multiplex PCR, yet TCRdb's version contains in-frame clones alone and is incomplete. Clone size and V and J calls were adopted from that table, with D and trimming inferred from the DNA. Of some 200,000 clones listed, approximately 80% are singletons. Participants spanned ages about 18 to 90 years and resided in 20 to 30 US areas. Participants' own reports of clinical history determined their cohort assignment. With V trimmed by 3 bases and J by 1 base, 1 base remained unmatched. The CDR3 spans 13 residues. Germline CDR1 and CDR2: SGHRS and YFSETQ.

V gene TRBV5-1 combines with J gene TRBJ2-7, with 7 positions matching TRBD1. Sequencing was done on a sample of PBMCs or T cells enriched from blood (not recorded which). The TCR comes from a middle-aged woman with acute COVID-19. In DNA form, the CDR3 reads TGCGCCAGCAGCTCGGGACAGTCCTACGAGCAGTACTTC. It is translated as CASSSGQSYEQYF.